The rows below give T cell receptor beta chains drawn from one sample of a study of technical replicates of blood from several donors. Profiling relied on immunoSEQ multiplex PCR, and the TCRdb table lists in-frame clones only, not all of them. This table holds about 61,000 clones, less than 98% found once. The sequenced material came from T cells isolated from PBMCs. The receptors originated from a human donor in good health. The CDR3 runs from the conserved cysteine through the conserved F or W. Each record gives: CDR3 protein, CDR3 length, J gene, V gene.

cdr3_aa: CASSGLEKAHYEQYF; cdr3_length: 15; j_call: TRBJ2-7; v_call: TRBV19
cdr3_aa: CASSEPVFRPLAHEQFF; cdr3_length: 17; j_call: TRBJ2-1; v_call: TRBV6-1
cdr3_aa: CASSLTIGGNYNEQFF; cdr3_length: 16; j_call: TRBJ2-1; v_call: TRBV4-2
cdr3_aa: CASSWNGGSYNEQFF; cdr3_length: 15; j_call: TRBJ2-1; v_call: TRBV5-1
cdr3_aa: CASSYIGGGNEQYF; cdr3_length: 14; j_call: TRBJ2-7; v_call: TRBV6-5
cdr3_aa: CASASYDTTRREQYF; cdr3_length: 15; j_call: TRBJ2-7; v_call: TRBV30
cdr3_aa: CASPEDRIYEQYF; cdr3_length: 13; j_call: TRBJ2-7; v_call: TRBV18
cdr3_aa: CASSPTWGDSPLHF; cdr3_length: 14; j_call: TRBJ1-6; v_call: TRBV11-2
cdr3_aa: CASSRLTGVAYNEQFF; cdr3_length: 16; j_call: TRBJ2-1; v_call: TRBV11-2
cdr3_aa: CASSLTLGGYEQYF; cdr3_length: 14; j_call: TRBJ2-7; v_call: TRBV19
cdr3_aa: CASSRLAGFPNEQYF; cdr3_length: 15; j_call: TRBJ2-7; v_call: TRBV7-7
cdr3_aa: CASKASSSYYEQYF; cdr3_length: 14; j_call: TRBJ2-7; v_call: TRBV5-6